Included here is one T cell receptor (beta chain) sequence, with context. Its antigen is still unknown. This record comes from a study of T cells expressing NK-cell markers. As for the study in general: Sequencing of TCR beta repertoires drew on sorted CD3+CD56+NKG2C+, CD3+CD56+NKG2C- and CD3+CD56-NKG2C+ T cells. One of the eight sequenced donors was seronegative, whereas the other seven were HCMV-seropositive. General study points: For a few donors, these clonotypes were likewise the leading ones in the CD3+CD56-NKG2C+ fraction.

It was by 5'RACE template switching with UMIs that TCR beta cDNA was made. TCRdb reanalyzed the 5' RACE reads, giving one entry per CDR3 protein sequence and no DNA. This repertoire includes some 190,000 distinct CDR3 sequences. Input material: blood T cells: a sorted CD56 or NKG2C T cell subset, CD4+ or CD8+ T cells, or bulk PBMC T cells (not recorded which). The TCR originated in a man aged 18 to 69 in good health.

This CDR3 is CASSFRPGGLGTEAFF. The J gene is TRBJ1-1, the V gene TRBV7-8; TCRdb gives TRBD1 as the D gene, but with no DNA this cannot be confirmed. This CDR3 spans 16 amino acids. CDR1 SGHVS and CDR2 FQNEAQ come from the germline V gene.